The sequence of this TCR beta chain was determined in a study of identical twins. Many counts were recorded for this clonotype. TCRdb re-called the 5' RACE reads with MiXCR, one entry per CDR3 protein. The repertoire holds around 690,000 distinct CDR3 sequences, with over 20% as singletons. V was pared by 8 bases and J by 4 bases, with 0 bases of the junction left unmatched. The germline gives CDR1 ENHRY, CDR2 SYGVKD. The length of the CDR3 is 12 residues. These data were also reused for a study on T cells expressing NK-cell markers. This second report adds: TCR beta repertoires came from sorted CD3+CD56+NKG2C+, CD3+CD56+NKG2C- and CD3+CD56-NKG2C+ T cells.

The TCR was taken from a woman under 30 in good health. Sequencing used PBMCs. The J gene is TRBJ1-4, the V gene TRBV10-3; TRBD1 matches at 8 bases. This CDR3 reads CAIGQGNEKLFF. DNA of the CDR3: TGTGCCATCGGACAGGGTAATGAAAAACTGTTTTTT.